This T cell receptor beta chain was sequenced for a study of CD8+ T cells in alopecia areata. Study-wide results and limits: Normal scalp showed lower clonality than lesional scalp, especially alopecia totalis/universalis. The study found TCR sharing across patients less clear than in mice, possibly for HLA reasons. There were many expanded lesional clones persisting in scalp and blood during tofacitinib.

As the sequencing template, cDNA was produced by extracting RNA and reverse transcribing it. Assay: immunoSEQ multiplex PCR; the TCRdb copy retains only in-frame clones and omits some. This table holds over 200,000 clones, around 66% found once. As for this clone: Its target is unknown.

Germline V gives CDR1 SQVTM, CDR2 ANQGSEA. The CDR3 is 11 amino acids. V was shortened by 7 bases and J by 10 bases, with 16 bases between the two germline ends. Sample treatment: oral pan-JAK inhibitor, 5-10 mg twice daily. The source of this sequence is a human donor with alopecia areata. The chain has TRBV29-1 and TRBJ1-1; possible D gene TRBD1, 6 bases. Sequences were derived from CD4+ T cells sorted from blood, sampled at week 4, from a patient treated with tofacitinib. The CDR3 region has the DNA TGCAGCGGCCGGGTCCAACAGGGAGCTTTCTTT. As protein: CSGRVQQGAFF.